This TCR beta chain was captured in a study of T cells in localized non-small cell lung cancer. The V gene lost 3 bases and the J gene lost 5 bases, with 10 bases spanning the gap. CDR1 is KGHSH and CDR2 is LQKENI in the germline V gene. The CDR3 is made up of 13 amino acids. Turning to this clone: No antigen is known for it.

This table comes from immunoSEQ multiplex PCR, and its TCRdb copy is limited to in-frame clones, with some not included. The data hold tens of thousands of clones, with under 90% observed a single time. Study-level points and caveats: Longer overall survival was associated with a higher density of T cells in the blood. A median approximately 57 of the top 100 tumor clones appeared in adjacent lung. Uninvolved adjacent lung showed peak T cell clonality, exceeding tumor.

The chain recombines TRBV18 with TRBJ2-5; D is perhaps TRBD1 (5 bases). This sequence was found in a man aged 35-69 years with stage I squamous cell lung carcinoma. The sequencing used peripheral blood, collected before any cancer treatment. Here the CDR3 DNA reads TGTGCCAGCTCACCGGAGCCAGGGGAGACCCAGTACTTC. This translates into CASSPEPGETQYF. Variable domain in full (rest from reference TRBV18 and TRBJ2-5): NAGVMQNPRHLVRRRGQEARLRCSPMKGHSHVYWYRQLPEEGLKFMVYLQKENIIDESGMPKERFSAEFPKEGPSILRIQQVVRGDSAAYFCASSPEPGETQYFGPGTRLLVL.